These 9 T cell receptor beta chains share one sample of origin, sequenced in a study of post-analysis software for immune sequencing data. Study outcomes and limitations: The five TRBV segments detected at higher frequency in patients than in controls included TRBV5-6, TRBV5-1 and TRBV20-1.

cDNA libraries for TCR beta contained unique molecular identifiers. TCRdb used MiXCR to reprocess the PCR reads, holding one entry per CDR3 protein. The sample lists hundreds of thousands of distinct CDR3 sequences, about 40% seen once, with approximately 1.7% in the top ten. Antigens for these TCRs are unknown. The sample comprised blood. The receptors here all came from a girl aged 10 to 17 with multiple sclerosis.

The V call is TRBV7-8, the J call TRBJ1-2, with D tentatively TRBD1 (6 bases). Germline V CDR1 and CDR2: SGHVS, FQNEAQ. CDR3 length: 15 residues. V was shortened by 4 bases and J by 2 bases, with 14 bases between the two germline ends. Written as DNA, the CDR3 is TGTGCCAGCAGCTCACCTGGACAGCTGAACTATGGCTACACCTTC. Its translation is CASSSPGQLNYGYTF.

V gene TRBV20-1 combines with J gene TRBJ2-1; D gene uncertain. The V and J ends lost 1 base and 5 bases respectively, with 12 bases between them. Per the germline V gene, CDR1 is DFQATT and CDR2 is SNEGSKA (reference sequence). This CDR3 contains 14 residues. The CDR3 DNA sequence: TGCAGTGCTAGAGCTCCCCCGCCTAACAATGAGCAGTTCTTC. It translates to CSARAPPPNNEQFF.

The chain links TRBV5-1 to TRBJ1-6; D might be TRBD1 (6 bases). V lost 5 bases and J 9 bases, leaving 9 bases between the germline ends. The CDR3 is made up of 12 amino acids. Germline CDR1 and CDR2: SGHRS and YFSETQ. The CDR3 loop reads CASRQGGSPLHF. The CDR3 DNA reads TGCGCCAGCAGACAGGGTGGTTCACCCCTCCACTTT.

This clonotype has a count of ten or more. J is TRBJ2-5 and V is TRBV12-3 or TRBV12-4, with a possible D match to TRBD2 (5 bases). V was trimmed by 3 bases and J by 5 bases, leaving 7 bases between them. The CDR3 consists of 12 residues. For the CDR3, the DNA is TGTGCCAGCAGTTTCCGAGGGGAGACCCAGTACTTC. This gives the protein CASSFRGETQYF.

The sample holds a few counts of this clonotype. This chain links TRBV6-4 with TRBJ2-3, with unresolved D. The germline gives CDR1 MRHNA, CDR2 SNTAGT. V lost 2 bases to trimming and J lost 2 bases, with 11 bases between them. CDR3 length equals 15 residues. The CDR3 reads CASSDRGGFTDTQYF. CDR3 nucleotides: TGTGCCAGCAGTGACAGAGGCGGCTTCACAGATACGCAGTATTTT.

This clonotype was found a few times. V is TRBV20-1 and J is TRBJ2-1, with 10 bases fitting TRBD2. The CDR3 runs 17 residues. Trimming removed 1 base from V and 7 bases from J; junction bases left unmatched: 13. Germline V gene sequence: CDR1 DFQATT, CDR2 SNEGSKA (reference sequence). Written as DNA, the CDR3 is TGCAGTGCTAGAGTATCCCCAGCGGGACTAGCGAGGAATGAGCAGTTCTTC. Its translation: CSARVSPAGLARNEQFF.

This rearrangement joins TRBV5-1 to TRBJ1-1; TRBD1 might be the D (6 bases). The CDR3 is 15 amino acids. CDR1 and CDR2 from the germline V gene are SGHRS and YFSETQ. The V end lost 5 bases, the J end lost 8 bases, and 22 bases lay between the germline ends. Here the CDR3 DNA reads TGCGCCAGCAGTTTTGACCCGCAGGGGCGGCGGGAAGCTTTCTTT. This codes for CASSFDPQGRREAFF.

V is TRBV20-1 and J is TRBJ2-3; D may be TRBD2 (6 bases). This CDR3 region has 13 residues. Germline V gene sequence: CDR1 DFQATT, CDR2 SNEGSKA (reference sequence). Between the trimmed V and J ends, which lost 6 bases and 1 base, there was a span of 11 bases. CDR3 region: CSAKTGGTDTQYF. The CDR3 coding sequence is TGCAGTGCCAAAACGGGGGGCACAGATACGCAGTATTTT.

This sequence joins TRBV4-1 and TRBJ2-2; the D gene is possibly TRBD1 (6 bases). The ends were cut back, 4 bases at V and 7 bases at J, with 22 bases in the middle. Germline V gives CDR1 MGHRA, CDR2 YSYEKL. CDR3 size: 17 residues. For the CDR3, the DNA is TGCGCCAGCAGCCGCCTCCCAGGCCAGGGGATAAACGGGGAGCTGTTTTTT. Protein sequence: CASSRLPGQGINGELFF.